This entry lists 14 T cell receptor beta chains sequenced from one sample in a study of blood T cells in healthy people across ages. Then a second PCR, running about 7 to 11 cycles, was carried out with a sample-barcoded 5' primer and a J-beta primer mix. MiXCR, applied by TCRdb to the 5' RACE reads, yields one record per CDR3 protein. The sample holds roughly 700,000 distinct CDR3 sequences, just under 25% seen once. These sequences were also reported in another study, on T cells of mothers and their children.

Sequencing input: blood. The source is a boy aged 5-17 years in good health.

The chain combines TRBV6-2 or TRBV6-3 with TRBJ2-7; possibly TRBD1 for D (5 bases). The CDR3 consists of 14 residues. Trimming removed 7 bases at V and 0 bases at J, with 13 bases between. Germline CDR1 and CDR2: MNHEY and SVGEGT. CDR3 nucleotide sequence: TGTGCCAGCATCTTCGACAGACACTCCTACGAGCAGTACTTC. This sequence encodes CASIFDRHSYEQYF.

The CDR3 here is CASSLETGGGETQYF. DNA of the CDR3: TGTGCCAGCAGCTTGGAGACAGGGGGCGGTGAGACCCAGTACTTC. The chain has TRBV13 and TRBJ2-5; 10 positions agree with TRBD1. Germline CDR1 and CDR2: PRHDT and FYEKMQ (reference sequence). This CDR3 contains 15 residues. J was trimmed by 5 bases and V by 3 bases; bases with no gene match: 6. The variable domain in full, with the rest retrieved from reference TRBV13 and TRBJ2-5, is AAGVIQSPRHLIKEKRETATLKCYPIPRHDTVYWYQQGPGQDPQFLISFYEKMQSDKGSIPDRFSAQQFSDYHSELNMSSLELGDSALYFCASSLETGGGETQYFGPGTRLLVL.

In its sample, this clonotype was seen a few times. The J gene is TRBJ2-3, the V gene TRBV15, with a tentative D call TRBD1 (5 bases). The CDR3 contains 14 residues. Germline assignment: CDR1 LNHNV and CDR2 YYDKDF (reference sequence). Trimming left V 0 bases short and J 5 bases short, with 9 bases between. CDR3 DNA sequence: TGTGCCACCAGCAGAGACAGGGCTGGAGATACGCAGTATTTT. This codes for CATSRDRAGDTQYF. Full variable domain (rest looked up from reference TRBV15 and TRBJ2-3): DAMVIQNPRYQVTQFGKPVTLSCSQTLNHNVMYWYQQKSSQAPKLLFHYYDKDFNNEADTPDNFQSRRPNTSFCFLDIRSPGLGDTAMYLCATSRDRAGDTQYFGPGTRLTVL.

This chain uses TRBV28 with TRBJ2-7; unclear D gene. Per the germline V gene, CDR1 is MDHEN and CDR2 is SYDVKM. The V gene lost 1 base and the J gene lost 3 bases, with 7 bases spanning the gap. The CDR3 contains 13 residues. The CDR3 DNA is TGTGCCAGCAGTTTATCGGCGGTCTACGAGCAGTACTTC. Residues: CASSLSAVYEQYF.

A word on this clonotype: One end of the junction is discordant with germline, which a read error may explain. The rearrangement links TRBV18 to TRBJ1-1; D ambiguous. Germline V gene lookup returns CDR1 KGHSH and CDR2 LQKENI. The CDR3 extends over 16 amino acids. CDR3 sequence: CASSADGEIMDTEAFF. The CDR3 coding sequence is TGCGCCAGCTCCGCCGACGGAGAGATTATGGACACTGAAGCTTTCTTT.

The V call is TRBV19, the J call TRBJ1-5; no definite D call. In germline, CDR1 is LNHDA, CDR2 SQIVND (reference sequence). The CDR3 is 15 residues long. Trimming took 5 bases from V and 0 from J, leaving 11 bases between them. This chain's CDR3 is CASSSDSYSNQPQHF. As DNA, the CDR3 is TGTGCCAGTAGTTCGGATTCATATAGCAATCAGCCCCAGCATTTT.

The chain employs TRBV29-1 and TRBJ2-7, with 8 positions matching TRBD1. CDR3 size: 15 residues. V lost 5 bases to trimming and J lost 0 bases; unmatched junction nucleotides: 9. Looked up from germline, CDR1 is SQVTM and CDR2 is ANQGSEA. CDR3 sequence (DNA): TGCAGCGTTAAAAGGGGACAGGATACCTCCTACGAGCAGTACTTC. Its protein is CSVKRGQDTSYEQYF.

The V gene is TRBV27, the J gene TRBJ1-5; D is ambiguous. The V and J ends lost 6 bases and 6 bases respectively, with 12 bases between them. This CDR3 has 13 amino acids. CDR1 is MNHEY and CDR2 is SMNVEV in the germline V gene (reference sequence). The CDR3 DNA reads TGTGCCAGCAGCCCTTCTGATGCTCAGCCCCAGCATTTT. Its translation is CASSPSDAQPQHF.

This chain uses TRBV6-6 with TRBJ2-1; 13 nucleotides line up with TRBD2. V lost 6 bases, J lost 7 bases, and 12 bases stayed unmatched. Germline assignment: CDR1 MNHNY and CDR2 SVGAGI (reference sequence). This CDR3 has 17 amino acids. The CDR3 region is CASSRLAGGLVGNEQFF. CDR3 DNA: TGTGCCAGCAGCCGACTAGCGGGGGGCCTAGTGGGGAATGAGCAGTTCTTC.

V usage is TRBV6-5 and J usage is TRBJ1-1, with D possibly TRBD1 on 5 matching bases. V was pared by 7 bases and J by 7 bases, with 10 bases between. Germline assignment: CDR1 MNHEY and CDR2 SVGAGI. CDR3 length equals 11 residues. CDR3 in amino acids: CASTRAGEAFF. The CDR3 nucleotides are TGTGCCAGCACCAGGGCCGGTGAAGCTTTCTTT.

V is TRBV28 and J is TRBJ1-2, with TRBD1 identical over 8 bases. The CDR3 is 15 amino acids. The ends lost 6 bases at V and 8 bases at J; junction bases unmatched: 14. CDR1 MDHEN and CDR2 SYDVKM come from the germline V gene. The CDR3 sequence: CASRPSVAGGGGYTF. For the CDR3, the DNA is TGTGCCAGCAGACCCTCGGTGGCAGGGGGCGGGGGCTACACCTTC.

This clonotype was counted between two and nine times. J is TRBJ2-7 and V is TRBV29-1; the match to TRBD2 covers 12 bases. V shed 4 bases, J shed 6 bases, and the junction held 4 bases outside the gene matches. CDR1 and CDR2 from the germline V gene are SQVTM and ANQGSEA. CDR3 length: 13 amino acids. CDR3 sequence reads: CSVGLAGAGEQYF. Here the CDR3 DNA reads TGCAGCGTTGGACTAGCGGGAGCAGGCGAGCAGTACTTC.

This rearrangement joins TRBV4-1 to TRBJ1-2; a weak D match, TRBD1 (5 bases). The CDR3 sequence is 16 residues long. Germline V gene lookup returns CDR1 MGHRA and CDR2 YSYEKL. The germline V and J ends were trimmed by 4 bases and 7 bases, with 22 bases remaining between them. The CDR3 nucleotides read TGCGCCAGCAGCCTACCGGGTCCCGGGGCCGGGCCTGGCTACACCTTC. It is translated as CASSLPGPGAGPGYTF.

This clonotype has only a few counts. This chain links TRBV25-1 with TRBJ2-1; TRBD1 is a possible D gene (6 bases). Trimming took off 8 bases at V and 3 bases at J, with 17 bases between the two ends. This CDR3 comprises 15 residues. Germline V gives CDR1 MGHDK, CDR2 SYGVNS. Written as DNA, the CDR3 is TGTGCCAGCGGAGTCGACAGGAGAATCTACAATGAGCAGTTCTTC. This gives the protein CASGVDRRIYNEQFF. Variable domain in full (rest from reference TRBV25-1 and TRBJ2-1): EADIYQTPRYLVIGTGKKITLECSQTMGHDKMYWYQQDPGMELHLIHYSYGVNSTEKGDLSSESTVSRIRTEHFPLTLESARPSHTSQYLCASGVDRRIYNEQFFGPGTRLTVL.